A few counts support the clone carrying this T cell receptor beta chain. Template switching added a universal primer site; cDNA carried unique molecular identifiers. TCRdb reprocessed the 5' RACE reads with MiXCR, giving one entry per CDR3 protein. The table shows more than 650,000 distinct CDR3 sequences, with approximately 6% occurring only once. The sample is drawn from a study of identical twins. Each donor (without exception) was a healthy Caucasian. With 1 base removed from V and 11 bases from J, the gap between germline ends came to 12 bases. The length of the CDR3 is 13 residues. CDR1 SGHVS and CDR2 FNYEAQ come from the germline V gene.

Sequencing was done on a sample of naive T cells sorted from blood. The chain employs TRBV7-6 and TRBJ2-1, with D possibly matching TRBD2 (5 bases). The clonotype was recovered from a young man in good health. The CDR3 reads CASSLGTAGKQFF. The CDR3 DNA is TGTGCCAGCAGCTTAGGCACGGCCGGGAAGCAGTTCTTC.